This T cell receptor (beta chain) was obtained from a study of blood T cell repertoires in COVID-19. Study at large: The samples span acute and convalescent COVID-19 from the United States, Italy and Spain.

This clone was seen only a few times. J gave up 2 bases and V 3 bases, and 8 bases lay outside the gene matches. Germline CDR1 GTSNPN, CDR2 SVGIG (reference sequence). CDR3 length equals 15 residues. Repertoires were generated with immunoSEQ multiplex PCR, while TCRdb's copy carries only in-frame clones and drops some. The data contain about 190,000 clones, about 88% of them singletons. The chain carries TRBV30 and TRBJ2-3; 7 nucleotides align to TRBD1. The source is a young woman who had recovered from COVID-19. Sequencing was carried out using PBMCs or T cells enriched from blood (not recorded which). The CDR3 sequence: CAWSGAGGTTDTQYF. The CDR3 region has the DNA TGTGCCTGGAGCGGGGCAGGGGGTACCACAGATACGCAGTATTTT.